This TCR beta chain was sequenced during a study of blood T cells in healthy people across ages (dated by TCRdb to between 2015 and 2016). With regard to the full study: In model experiments, template switching captured roughly one uniquely barcoded TCR beta cDNA molecule for every two T cells. The donors were divided into four age groups: young (average around 15 years), middle-aged (around 41), aged (about 61) and long-lived (more than 75). Age-related changes in TCR beta repertoire diversity were measured in the study by deep sequencing normalized with unique cDNA molecular identifiers. To avoid experimental bias, donors of different ages were randomly spread across the sequencing lanes. Two additional independent replicas of 1 million unique cDNA reads from the same blood draw were analyzed for two donors (one aged 18 to 29 and one aged 80 or older).

From the cysteine through the phenylalanine, the CDR3 covers 14 amino acids. The CDR3 DNA has 42 bases and is translated from base 1. Trimming at the junction amounts to 6 bases on V and 4 bases on J, and the germline ends lie 13 bases apart. The germline V gene encodes CDR1 MNHEY and CDR2 SMNVEV (reference sequence). Remarks on this clonotype: Its recognized antigen is unknown. Base qualities are not at hand, and no much larger clone is one base apart.

The library was produced with 5' RACE. The sequencer was an Illumina HiSeq 2500. A second PCR of roughly 6 to 11 cycles was run with a J-beta primer mix and a sample-barcoded 5' primer. A template-switch 5' adaptor carrying 12 random nucleotides introduced a unique molecular identifier onto each TCR beta cDNA molecule. At least 3 million CDR3-containing paired-end reads were obtained from each sample. All of the RNA was converted into first-strand cDNA using the Mint cDNA synthesis kit, with a TRBC-specific oligonucleotide serving as the primer. All cDNA was treated with uracil-DNA glycosylase and then went through a first 18-cycle PCR with the universal primers M1SS and BC2_uni_R. In the authors' own workflow: Normalization of each sample was performed by random selection of 1 million high-quality reads, each carrying a distinct molecular identifier. Reads with shared molecular identifiers were discarded instead of being binned into consensus sequences. MiTCR, run with a Q25 quality threshold and the strictest error-elimination algorithm, handled CDR3 identification, clonotype clustering and error correction. Lower-bound total TCR beta diversity was estimated with a nonparametric unseen species model using Euler transformation. TCRdb reran the public reads through fastp at Q25 and MiXCR, keeping productive beta chains. CDR3 protein duplicates are merged, each entry listing the most common genes and DNA. These V and J calls rely on TCRdb rather than the paper's analysis. The sample table shows hundreds of thousands of distinct CDR3 sequences, and under 25% are seen once. The ten largest clones capture roughly 3.4% of the sample.

The paper's findings and limits, for the study overall: As age increased, observed TCR beta diversity per million T cells dropped in a roughly linear way, and a significant reduction was already evident by age about 40. The percentage of naive T cells measured by flow cytometry correlated strongly with observed TCR beta diversity. Estimates of total diversity based on one million sequenced T cells were regarded as lower bounds and as underestimates. Because donor CMV infection status was unknown, age-related changes in expanded clonotypes were potentially confounded. Compared with the aged group, more naive CD4+ T cells, fewer expanded clones and increased TCR diversity were shown by the long-lived group, suggesting age selection. Conclusive comparison of naive and antigen-experienced compartments was prevented by the profiling of bulk unsorted PBMCs.

The 39 donors, aged about 6 to 95 years, were systemically healthy Caucasian individuals from Russia. Each donor gave about 9.7 milliliters of peripheral blood, drawn into EDTA-treated Vacutainer tubes. Ficoll-Paque density-gradient centrifugation was used to isolate PBMCs, with at least 6 million obtained per sample. Trizol reagent was used to extract total RNA from the PBMCs, yielding at least 5 micrograms per sample. For every donor, flow cytometry on a PBMC aliquot measured the percentage of naive CD45RAhigh/CD27high T cells. Source material: blood. The sequence was collected from a man aged 65 to 79 in good health. The chain was built from TRBV27 and TRBJ1-5; TRBD1 might be the D gene, on 6 matching bases. The DNA reads as follows: TGTGCCAGCAGCTTAAGAACAGGGAATCAGCCCCAGCATTTT. The encoded protein is CASSLRTGNQPQHF.